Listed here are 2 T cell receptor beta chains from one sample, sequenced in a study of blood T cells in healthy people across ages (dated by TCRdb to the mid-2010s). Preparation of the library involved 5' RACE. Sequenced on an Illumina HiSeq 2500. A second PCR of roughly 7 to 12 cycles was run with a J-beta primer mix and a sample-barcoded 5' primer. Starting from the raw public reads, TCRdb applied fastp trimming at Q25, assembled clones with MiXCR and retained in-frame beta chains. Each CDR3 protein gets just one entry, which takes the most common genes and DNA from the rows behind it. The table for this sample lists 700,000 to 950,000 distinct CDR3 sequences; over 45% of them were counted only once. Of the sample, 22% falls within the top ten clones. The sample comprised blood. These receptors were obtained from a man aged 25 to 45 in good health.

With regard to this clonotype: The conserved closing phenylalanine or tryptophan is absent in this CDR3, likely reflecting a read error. The CDR3 DNA follows: TGTGCCAGCAGTTCAAACACCGCCTTAATACAAGAGACCCAGTACCCC. Its translation is CASSSNTALIQETQYP. The chain couples TRBV9 to TRBJ2-5; D gene unclear. V was clipped by 5 bases and J by 2 bases, with 19 bases between them. CDR1 and CDR2 (germline): SGDLS, YYNGEE. This CDR3 has 16 amino acids.

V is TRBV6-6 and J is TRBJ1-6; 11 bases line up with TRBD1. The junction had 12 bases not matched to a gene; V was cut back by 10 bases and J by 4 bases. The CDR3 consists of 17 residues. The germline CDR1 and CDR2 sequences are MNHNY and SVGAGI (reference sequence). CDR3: CAIRTSGTGGYNSPLHF. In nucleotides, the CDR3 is TGTGCCATCCGAACCTCAGGGACAGGGGGGTATAATTCACCCCTCCACTTT.